This TCR beta chain is from a study of PD-1 blockade in mismatch repair-deficient tumors (dated by TCRdb to about 2017). A note on the overall study: Between September 2013 and 2016, the trial enrolled around 86 consecutive patients with 11 to 12 mismatch repair-deficient cancer types, every one of whom had been previously treated and was progressing. Tumor-associated T cell clones were tracked in the peripheral blood of patients responding to PD-1 blockade by deep sequencing of TCR CDR3 regions.

What the study reported, not specific to this receptor: After pembrolizumab, tumor-resident clones, which were often undetectable in blood before treatment, expanded rapidly and then contracted, generally ahead of radiologic responses.

Per the publication, the time point label means: peripheral blood 12 weeks after first pembrolizumab dose. For every enrolled patient, mismatch repair deficiency was confirmed by either polymerase chain reaction or immunohistochemistry. TCR sequencing was carried out for three patients who responded to pembrolizumab therapy. The phase II trial prospectively tested pembrolizumab PD-1 blockade in advanced mismatch repair-deficient cancers regardless of tissue of origin. Peripheral blood T cell samples were collected serially, before PD-1 blockade began and at several time points afterward. The timing of each blood sample was reported as weeks after the first dose of pembrolizumab. On this clone: No antigen is known for it. No quality values exist for individual bases; no much larger clone is one base distant.

The library was generated by the immunoSEQ multiplex PCR assay. Drawn from immuneACCESS, this table holds only the in-frame rearrangements with V and J called that TCRdb kept. Clones are partly lost; checked studies trace under half to an unresolved V gene and leave the rest unexplained. The sample table shows tens of thousands of clones, and 75% to 85% are seen once. The ten largest clones represent about 19% of the sample. The source of this sequence is an adult with mismatch repair-deficient cancer. This specimen consisted of peripheral blood, obtained 12 weeks after starting pembrolizumab.

The CDR3 in this case is CAISAGPGLSEQFF. At the DNA level, the sequence is TGTGCCATCAGTGCGGGACCTGGTTTGAGTGAGCAGTTCTTC. The chain is assembled from TRBV10-3 and TRBJ2-1; the D gene is tentatively TRBD1 or TRBD2, each matching 5 bases. Trimming costs V 4 bases and J 9 bases, and their ends lie 16 bases apart. Spanning cysteine to phenylalanine, the CDR3 consists of 14 amino acids. Only CDR3 DNA is held: 42 bases, read in frame from base 1. CDR1 and CDR2 are drawn from the germline V gene: ENHRY, SYGVKD.